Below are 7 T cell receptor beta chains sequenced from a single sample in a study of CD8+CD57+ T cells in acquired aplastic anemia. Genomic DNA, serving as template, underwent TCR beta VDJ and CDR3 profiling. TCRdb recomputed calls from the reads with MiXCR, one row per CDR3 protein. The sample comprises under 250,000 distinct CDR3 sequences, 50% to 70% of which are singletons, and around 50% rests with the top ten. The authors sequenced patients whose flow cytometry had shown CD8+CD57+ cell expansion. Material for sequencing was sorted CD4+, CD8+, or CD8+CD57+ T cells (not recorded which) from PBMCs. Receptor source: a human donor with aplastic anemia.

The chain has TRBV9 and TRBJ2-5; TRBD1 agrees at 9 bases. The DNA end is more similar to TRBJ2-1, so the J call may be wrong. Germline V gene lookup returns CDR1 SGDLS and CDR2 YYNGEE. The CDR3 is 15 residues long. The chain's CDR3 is CASSIWTGVSNEQFF. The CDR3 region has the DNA TGTGCCAGCAGCATTTGGACAGGGGTATCCAATGAGCAGTTCTTC.

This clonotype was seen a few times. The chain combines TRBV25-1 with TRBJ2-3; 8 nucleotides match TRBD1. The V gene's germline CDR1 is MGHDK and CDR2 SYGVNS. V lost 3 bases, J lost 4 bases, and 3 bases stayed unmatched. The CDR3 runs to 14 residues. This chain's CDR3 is CASSDPQGADTQYF. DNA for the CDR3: TGTGCCAGCAGTGACCCACAGGGGGCAGATACGCAGTATTTT.

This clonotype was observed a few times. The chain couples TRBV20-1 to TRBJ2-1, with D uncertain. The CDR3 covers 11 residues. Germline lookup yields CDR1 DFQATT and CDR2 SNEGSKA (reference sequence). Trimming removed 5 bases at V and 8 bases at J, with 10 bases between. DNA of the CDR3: TGCAGTGCTGCTCGTATGGATGAGCAGTTCTTC. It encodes CSAARMDEQFF.

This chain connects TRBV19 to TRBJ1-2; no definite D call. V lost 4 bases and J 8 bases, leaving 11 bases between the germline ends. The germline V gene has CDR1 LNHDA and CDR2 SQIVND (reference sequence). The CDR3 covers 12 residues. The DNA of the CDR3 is TGTGCCAGTAGTACAGCAGCTTGGGGCTACACCTTC. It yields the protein CASSTAAWGYTF.

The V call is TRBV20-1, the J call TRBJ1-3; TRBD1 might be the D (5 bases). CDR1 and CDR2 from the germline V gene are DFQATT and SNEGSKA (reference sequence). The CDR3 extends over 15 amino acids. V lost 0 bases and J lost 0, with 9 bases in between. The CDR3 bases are TGCAGTGCTAGAGAGAGGGACTTCTCTGGAAACACCATATATTTT. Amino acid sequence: CSARERDFSGNTIYF.

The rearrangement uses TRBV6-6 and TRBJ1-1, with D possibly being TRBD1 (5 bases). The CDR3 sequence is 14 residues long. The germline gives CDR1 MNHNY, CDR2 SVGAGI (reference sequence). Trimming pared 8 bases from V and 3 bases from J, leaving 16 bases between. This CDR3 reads CASVGGAEDTEAFF. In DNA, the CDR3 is TGTGCCAGCGTTGGCGGGGCGGAGGACACTGAAGCTTTCTTT.

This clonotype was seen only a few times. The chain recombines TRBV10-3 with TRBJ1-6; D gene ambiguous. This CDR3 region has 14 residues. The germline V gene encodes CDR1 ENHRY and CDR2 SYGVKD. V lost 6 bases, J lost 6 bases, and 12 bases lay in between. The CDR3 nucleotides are TGTGCCATCAGCGCGGGAAAGGGTAATTCACCCCTCCACTTT. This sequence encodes CAISAGKGNSPLHF.